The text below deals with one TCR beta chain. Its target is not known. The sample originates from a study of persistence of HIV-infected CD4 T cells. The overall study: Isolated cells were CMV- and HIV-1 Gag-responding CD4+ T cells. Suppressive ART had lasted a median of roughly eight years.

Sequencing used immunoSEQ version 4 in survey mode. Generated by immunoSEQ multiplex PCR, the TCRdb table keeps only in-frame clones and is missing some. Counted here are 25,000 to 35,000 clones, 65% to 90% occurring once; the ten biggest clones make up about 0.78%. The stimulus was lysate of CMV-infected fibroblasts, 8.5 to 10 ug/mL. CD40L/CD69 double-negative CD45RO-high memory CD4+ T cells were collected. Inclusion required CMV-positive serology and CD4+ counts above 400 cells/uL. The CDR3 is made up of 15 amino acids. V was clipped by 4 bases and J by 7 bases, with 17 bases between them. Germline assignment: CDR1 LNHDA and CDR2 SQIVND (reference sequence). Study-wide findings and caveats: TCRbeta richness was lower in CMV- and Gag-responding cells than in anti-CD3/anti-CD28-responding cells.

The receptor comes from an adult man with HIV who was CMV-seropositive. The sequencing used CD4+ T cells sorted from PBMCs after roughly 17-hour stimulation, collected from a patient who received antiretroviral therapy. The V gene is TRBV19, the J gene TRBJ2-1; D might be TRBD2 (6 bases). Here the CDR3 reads CASSTSGTGGNEQFF. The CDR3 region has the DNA TGTGCCAGTAGTACCTCGGGGACCGGGGGTAATGAGCAGTTCTTC. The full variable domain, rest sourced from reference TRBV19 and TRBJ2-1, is DGGITQSPKYLFRKEGQNVTLSCEQNLNHDAMYWYRQDPGQGLRLIYYSQIVNDFQKGDIAEGYSVSREKKESFPLTVTSAQKNPTAFYLCASSTSGTGGNEQFFGPGTRLTVL.